The clone carrying this TCR beta chain was observed at least ten times. Its specificity is unknown. This specimen comes from a study of neurological immune-mediated disorders. Study-wide background: Within the group of some 34 multiple sclerosis patients, some 31 were relapsing-remitting, while 3 were secondary progressive.

The cDNA was generated through 5'RACE incorporating 10-nucleotide random UMIs. TCRdb reprocessed the 5' RACE reads via MiXCR and lists one record per CDR3 protein. The table lists approximately 65,000 distinct CDR3 sequences, approximately 4.2% of them singletons. Germline lookup yields CDR1 WSHSY and CDR2 SAAADI. This CDR3 region has 15 residues. V was pared by 3 bases and J by 4 bases, with 15 bases between. General study results and limits: Across subjects, expanded clones had no CDR3 amino acid sequences in common, pointing to private repertoires in all groups.

The gene calls are TRBV10-2 and TRBJ1-2; D gene unclear. This receptor was obtained from a man over 45 with multiple sclerosis. Material: PBMCs. The CDR3 protein is CASSEGLGQAYGYTF. Written as DNA, the CDR3 is TGCGCCAGCAGTGAAGGTCTAGGGCAGGCCTATGGCTACACCTTC.